This T cell receptor (beta chain) was sequenced during a study of blood T cell repertoires in COVID-19. Study background: Whether acute or convalescent, the COVID-19 samples came from the United States, Italy and Spain. Sources were T cells, B-cell-depleted T cells, or PBMCs; the material itself was cDNA or gDNA.

Original processing notes: Quantification of nucleated cells was approximated via reference gene primer amplification. Some clones are missing from TCRdb's copy, which holds only in-frame ones; the method was immunoSEQ multiplex PCR. V and J calls and clone size come straight from that table; D and trimming were deduced from the DNA. The sample lists about 26,000 clones, 65% to 85% seen once, with around 50% in the top ten. The sequence was obtained from a man aged 50-59 years with active or convalescent COVID-19. Input material: peripheral blood.

The CDR3 here is CASGLFLGVNTEAFF. The CDR3 region has the DNA TGTGCTAGTGGTTTGTTTCTGGGCGTGAACACTGAAGCTTTCTTT. The V and J genes are TRBV12-5 and TRBJ1-1; no reliable D call. The CDR3 totals 15 residues. Germline CDR1 is LGHNT and CDR2 is FRNRAP. Deletions cut 2 bases from V and 0 bases from J, with 10 bases between.